This TCR beta chain was sequenced during a study of T cell responses to AZD1222 COVID-19 vaccine. As for the study in general: Second-dose recipients at about 4 or about 12 weeks were treated as one pooled group. Study outcomes and limitations: Donors were chiefly white British, with a greater number of females, and clonal diversity was perhaps underestimated.

Repertoires were generated with immunoSEQ multiplex PCR, while TCRdb's copy carries only in-frame clones and drops some. The sample lists 120,000 to 150,000 clones, more than 85% occurring once. Between the trimmed V and J ends, which lost 5 bases and 1 base, there was a span of 14 bases. This CDR3 spans 15 amino acids. Germline assignment: CDR1 SNHLY and CDR2 FYNNEI. Points on this clone: Its specificity is not known.

The specimen was peripheral blood, collected on day 0 of AZD1222 vaccination. The V gene is TRBV2, the J gene TRBJ1-1; D is possibly TRBD1 (6 bases). This TCR was sampled from an adult in good health. Here the CDR3 DNA reads TGTGCCAGCAGTCCTCATGGGGGCGAGAACACTGAAGCTTTCTTT. This translates into CASSPHGGENTEAFF.